A selection of T cell receptor beta chains follows, all from one sample in a study of shared T cell receptors in the human thymus. The repertoire was sequenced with immunoSEQ multiplex PCR; TCRdb's copy has only in-frame clones and lacks some. Of about 500,000 clones listed, approximately 80% were seen once; the top ten hold about 0.012%. The same sample was also studied in work on human thymus T cells.

Sample: thymocytes. The receptors shown here come from a boy younger than two with a congenital heart defect. Each CDR3 is given with its conserved first and last residue. The D gene is left open where the match is weak.

>NA|TRBJ2-7|TRBV7-9
CASSLGCGLQQYF
>TRBD1|TRBJ1-5|TRBV27
CASSPGQWGAEPQHF
>TRBD2|TRBJ2-3|TRBV28
CASSPSGRVSHTQYF
>TRBD2|TRBJ2-1|TRBV5-4
CASSPRTSGYNEQFF
>TRBD2|TRBJ2-5|TRBV10-1
CASMGGRGETQYF
>NA|TRBJ1-1|TRBV14
CASSPHSPRPLNTEAFF
>NA|TRBJ2-2|TRBV7-9
CASSHLIRTTSAGELFF
>NA|TRBJ2-7|TRBV7-2
CASSPRRVGEQYF
>NA|TRBJ2-7|TRBV28
CASSFLADSYEQYF
>TRBD2|TRBJ2-7|TRBV14
CASSQDVLAGGEQYF
>NA|TRBJ1-1|TRBV4-3
CASSLGGGRMNTEAFF
>TRBD1|TRBJ1-5|TRBV28
CASSYPGTDVRNSNQPQHF
>NA|TRBJ1-3|TRBV11-2
CASSGAENRKTGNTIYF
>NA|TRBJ2-2|TRBV27
CASSLSEGAGTGELFF
>TRBD2|TRBJ2-1|TRBV6-6
CASSCLAGAFF
>TRBD1|TRBJ1-1|TRBV27
CASSPIHRGPREVFF
>NA|TRBJ1-2|TRBV29-1
CSVAGVEGYTF
>NA|TRBJ2-7|TRBV5-8
CASSFRQNGHEQYF
>NA|TRBJ2-2|TRBV9
CASSIYTGELFF
>NA|TRBJ1-2|TRBV29-1
CSVGTGSPSIGGYTF
>TRBD2|TRBJ2-1|TRBV25-1
CASSDPSTSGSYNEQFF
>NA|TRBJ2-7|TRBV27
CASSLSISSYEQYF
>NA|TRBJ1-5|TRBV2
CASGSYSNQPQHF
>NA|TRBJ1-3|TRBV2
CASRNRVQGNTIYF
>TRBD1|TRBJ2-1|TRBV28
CASSTGDEQFF
>NA|TRBJ2-3|TRBV11-2
CASSFVSSWFTDTQYF
>TRBD1|TRBJ2-1|TRBV9
CASSVGYGQGYNEQFF
>NA|TRBJ2-4|TRBV9
CASSVEQGLAKNIQYF
>TRBD1|TRBJ1-1|TRBV7-8
CASIQGGTGGERYTEAFF
>NA|TRBJ2-7|TRBV5-1
CASSFRGPSSYEQCF
>NA|TRBJ2-7|TRBV4-2
CASSQDGLGSSYEQYF
>NA|TRBJ1-1|TRBV5-1
CASSLDGRESFF
>TRBD2|TRBJ2-7|TRBV27
CASSDKTSGLLDEQYF
>NA|TRBJ2-1|TRBV4-3
CASSQVHYNEQFF
>NA|TRBJ2-1|TRBV11-3
CASSQRCGEQFF
>NA|TRBJ1-5|TRBV10-3
CAISEGRDQPQHF
>NA|TRBJ2-5|TRBV7-6
CASSFSETQYF